This T cell receptor beta chain was profiled in a study of blood T cell repertoires in COVID-19. About the research overall: Resolution of symptoms, clearance, or two negative PCRs was present in recovered Cohort 3 donors.

Those who participated ranged in age from about 18 to 89 years and resided in 20 to 30 US areas. Self-reported history from a screening survey and questionnaire set each donor's cohort. Per the original data handling: Amplification with reference gene primers provided the estimates of nucleated cell counts. Generated by immunoSEQ multiplex PCR, the TCRdb table keeps only in-frame clones and is missing some. V and J calls and clone size are as listed in that table; D and trimming were resolved from the DNA. The sample holds under 200,000 clones, about 88% seen once. V dropped 0 bases and J dropped 3; count of bases not matched to a gene: 8. The CDR3 runs 16 residues. Germline V gene data show CDR1 as SGDLS and CDR2 as YYNGEE. This clone has only one observation.

The sequence came from a woman in her forties in a cohort exposed to, infected with or recovered from COVID-19 (not recorded which). The rearrangement links TRBV9 to TRBJ2-7; 8 bases are shared with TRBD2. The sequencing sample was made of PBMCs or T cells enriched from blood (not recorded which). CDR3: CASSVEGTSLFYEQYF. CDR3 nucleotides: TGTGCCAGCAGCGTAGAGGGGACTAGTCTTTTCTACGAGCAGTACTTC. Combining the CDR3 with reference TRBV9 and TRBJ2-7 gives the whole variable domain DSGVTQTPKHLITATGQRVTLRCSPRSGDLSVYWYQQSLDQGLQFLIQYYNGEERAKGNILERFSAQQFPDLHSELNLSSLELGDSALYFCASSVEGTSLFYEQYFGPGTRLTVT.